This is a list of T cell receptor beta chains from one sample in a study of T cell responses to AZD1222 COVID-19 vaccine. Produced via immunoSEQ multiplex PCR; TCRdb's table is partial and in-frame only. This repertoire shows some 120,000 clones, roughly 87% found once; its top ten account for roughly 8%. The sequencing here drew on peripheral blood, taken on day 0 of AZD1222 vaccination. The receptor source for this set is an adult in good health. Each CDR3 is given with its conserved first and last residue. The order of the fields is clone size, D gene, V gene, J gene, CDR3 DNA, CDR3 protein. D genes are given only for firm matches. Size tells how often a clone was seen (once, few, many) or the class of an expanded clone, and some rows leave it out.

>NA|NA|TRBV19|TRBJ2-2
TGTGCCAGTAGTCGTGAGGGATTGAACACCGGGGAGCTGTTTTTT
CASSREGLNTGELFF
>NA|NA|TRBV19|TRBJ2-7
TGTGCCAGTAGTATGGGCCGCCGCGGCTACGAGCAGTACTTC
CASSMGRRGYEQYF
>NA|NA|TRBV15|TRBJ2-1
TGTGCCACCAGCAGAGATCTTAGCGTAAACAATGAGCAGTTCTTC
CATSRDLSVNNEQFF
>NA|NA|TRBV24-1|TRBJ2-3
TGTGCCACCAGTGATCATATAGCGGAAAGCACAGATACGCAGTATTTT
CATSDHIAESTDTQYF
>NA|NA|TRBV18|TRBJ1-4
TGTGCCAGCTCACCGACATCAACTAATGAAAAACTGTTTTTT
CASSPTSTNEKLFF
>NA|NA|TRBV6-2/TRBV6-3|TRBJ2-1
TGTGCCAGCAGTTACCCTGAGGATGAGCAGTTCTTC
CASSYPEDEQFF
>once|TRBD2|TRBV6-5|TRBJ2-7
TGTGCCAGCAGTTTACTAGCGGGAGGGCCCTCCTACGAGCAGTACTTC
CASSLLAGGPSYEQYF
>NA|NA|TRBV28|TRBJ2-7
TGTGCCAGCAGTTTAGGCGGGACTCCGCTGCCGTACGAGCAGTACTTC
CASSLGGTPLPYEQYF
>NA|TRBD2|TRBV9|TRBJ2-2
TGTGCCAGCAGCGTAGTGTCTAGCGGGACTACGAACACCGGGGAGCTGTTTTTT
CASSVVSSGTTNTGELFF
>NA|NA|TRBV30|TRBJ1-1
TGTGCCTGGCGTCGACAGATCATGAACACTGAAGCTTTCTTT
CAWRRQIMNTEAFF
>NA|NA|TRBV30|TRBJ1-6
TGTGCCTGGAGCCCCGAAGACACCGAATATAATTCACCCCTCCACTTT
CAWSPEDTEYNSPLHF
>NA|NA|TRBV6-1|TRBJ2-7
TGTGCCAGCAGTGAAGGGTCAACAGGGATCTACGAGCAGTACTTC
CASSEGSTGIYEQYF
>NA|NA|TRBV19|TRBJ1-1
TGTGCCAGTAGTATTGGAATCTTGGGGTACACTGAAGCTTTCTTT
CASSIGILGYTEAFF
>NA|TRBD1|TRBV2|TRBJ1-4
TGTGCCAGCAGAAGGACAGGGGGCTCGGGGGAAAAACTGTTTTTT
CASRRTGGSGEKLFF
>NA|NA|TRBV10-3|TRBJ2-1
TGTGCCATCAGTGAGAGTGCCGGGACACTTTACAATGAGCAGTTCTTC
CAISESAGTLYNEQFF
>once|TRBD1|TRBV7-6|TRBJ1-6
TGTGCCAGCAGCCCCACCGGGACAGGGGCTTCACCCCTCCACTTT
CASSPTGTGASPLHF
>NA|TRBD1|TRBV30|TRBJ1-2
TGTGCCTTGACAGGGGCTCGGGGCTACACCTTC
CALTGARGYTF
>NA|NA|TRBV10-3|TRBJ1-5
TGTGCCATCAGTGACTCAGGAGAATCGCAGCCCCAGCATTTT
CAISDSGESQPQHF
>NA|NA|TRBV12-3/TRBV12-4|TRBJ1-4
TGTGCCAGCCTATCGCAGGGGGAAAAACTGTTTTTT
CASLSQGEKLFF
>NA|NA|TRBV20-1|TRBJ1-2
TGCAGTGCTAGTGGGGGTGTGAACTATGGCTACACCTTC
CSASGGVNYGYTF
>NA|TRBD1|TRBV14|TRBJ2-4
TGTGCCAGCAGCCGGGACAGGGTTATCAACATTCAGTACTTC
CASSRDRVINIQYF
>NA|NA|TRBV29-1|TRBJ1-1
TGCAGCGTTGAAGGCGGTTTTTTTGGAGCTTTCTTT
CSVEGGFFGAFF
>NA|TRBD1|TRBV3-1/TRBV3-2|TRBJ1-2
TGTGCCAGCAGCCCAGTCCCGGGACAGGGTGGAACGGAAACTAACTATGGCTACACCTTC
CASSPVPGQGGTETNYGYTF
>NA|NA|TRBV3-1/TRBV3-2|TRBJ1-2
TGTGCCAGCAGCCGTGTAGATGGGGTTTATGGCTACACCTTC
CASSRVDGVYGYTF
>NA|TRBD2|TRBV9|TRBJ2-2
TGTGCCAGCAGCCCTCTAGCGGGGGGCAACACCGGGGAGCTGTTTTTT
CASSPLAGGNTGELFF
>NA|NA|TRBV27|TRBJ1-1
TGTGCCAGCCTAATTGACAGGTCGGGCACTGAAGCTTTCTTT
CASLIDRSGTEAFF
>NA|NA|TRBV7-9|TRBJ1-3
TGTGCCAGCAGCCCGAGGGGGAACACCATATATTTT
CASSPRGNTIYF
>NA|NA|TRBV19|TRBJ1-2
TGTGCCAGTAGTATGACCGCCTATGGCTACACCTTC
CASSMTAYGYTF
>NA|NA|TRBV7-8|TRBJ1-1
TGTGCCAGCAGCTTAAACGCGGGTAACAGCCGTCGGGGGGCTTTCTTT
CASSLNAGNSRRGAFF
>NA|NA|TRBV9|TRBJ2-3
TGTGCCAGCAGTCGGTCAGGGGCCCGGGGCACAGATACGCAGTATTTT
CASSRSGARGTDTQYF
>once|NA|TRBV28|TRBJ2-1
TGTGCCAGCAGTCCGGGGATTTACAATGAGCAGTTCTTC
CASSPGIYNEQFF
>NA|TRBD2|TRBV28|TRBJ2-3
TGTGCCAGCAGTCCCAAAGCGGGAGAAAGCCGTACGCAGTATTTT
CASSPKAGESRTQYF
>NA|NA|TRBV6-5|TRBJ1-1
TGTGCCAGCAGTTACTCTCTTGCGGGGAACACTGAAGCTTTCTTT
CASSYSLAGNTEAFF
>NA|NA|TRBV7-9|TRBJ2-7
TGTGCCAGCAGCTTCAATCCCACCTCTAGCGCGGGATACGAGCAGTACTTC
CASSFNPTSSAGYEQYF
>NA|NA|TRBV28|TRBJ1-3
TGTGCCAGTCGGAAATGGCAAGGGCGCCCTATTGGAAACACCATATATTTT
CASRKWQGRPIGNTIYF
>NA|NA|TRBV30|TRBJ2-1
TGTGCCTGGAGCCCAGGTGGGAAGAATGAGCAGTTCTTC
CAWSPGGKNEQFF
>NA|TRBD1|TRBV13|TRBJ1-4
TGTGCCAGCAGCATCCGGGACAGGGATGAAAAACTGTTTTTT
CASSIRDRDEKLFF
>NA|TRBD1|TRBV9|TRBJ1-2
TGTGCCAGCAGCGTAGCTAACAGGGGCCACTATGGCTACACCTTC
CASSVANRGHYGYTF
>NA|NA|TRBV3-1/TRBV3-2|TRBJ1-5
TGTGCCAGCAGCCGGGGTCGCAATCAGCCCCAGCATTTT
CASSRGRNQPQHF
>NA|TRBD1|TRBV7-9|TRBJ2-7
TGTGCCAGCAGCTTAGCGCTGGGGACAGAGTACGAGCAGTACTTC
CASSLALGTEYEQYF
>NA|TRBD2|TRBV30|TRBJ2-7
TGTGCCTGGAGACTAGCGGGTGTCTACGAGCAGTACTTC
CAWRLAGVYEQYF
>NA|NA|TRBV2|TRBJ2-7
TGTGCCAGCAGGCGCGGATACGAGCAGTACTTC
CASRRGYEQYF
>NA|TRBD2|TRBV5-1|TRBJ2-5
TGCGCCAGCAGGCTAGCGGAGCAAGAGACCCAGTACTTC
CASRLAEQETQYF
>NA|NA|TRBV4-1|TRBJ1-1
TGCGCCAGCAGCCAAGTGGGGACACAGGGCACTGAAGCTTTCTTT
CASSQVGTQGTEAFF
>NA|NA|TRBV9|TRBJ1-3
TGTGCCAGCAGCGTAGTAGGCTCTGGAAACACCATATATTTT
CASSVVGSGNTIYF
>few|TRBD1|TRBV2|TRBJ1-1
TGTGCCAGCCAGGGGGAGTCCCGCGCTGAAGCTTTCTTT
CASQGESRAEAFF
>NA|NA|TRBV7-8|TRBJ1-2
TGTGCCAGCAGCTTGGAAACCGTCTATGGCTACACCTTC
CASSLETVYGYTF
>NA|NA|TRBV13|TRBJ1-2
TGTGCCAGCAGCTTAGTAGGCAGGGCTAGGGGCTACACCTTC
CASSLVGRARGYTF
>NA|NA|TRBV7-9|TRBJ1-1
TGTGCCAGCAGCCCCCCCTTAGGGAACACTGAAGCTTTCTTT
CASSPPLGNTEAFF
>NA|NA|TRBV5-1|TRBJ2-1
TGCGCCAGCAGCCCGAACGGAGGGGGGGACTACAATGAGCAGTTCTTC
CASSPNGGGDYNEQFF
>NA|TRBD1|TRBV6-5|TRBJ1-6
TGTGCCAGCAGTTATTATCGGGACAGGGGGCGTTCACCCCTCCACTTT
CASSYYRDRGRSPLHF
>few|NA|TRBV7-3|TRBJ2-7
TGTGCCAGCAAGGTCTACGAGCAGTACTTC
CASKVYEQYF
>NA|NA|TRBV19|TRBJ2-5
TGTGCCAGTAGTATCGGGACCACCCCGGAGACCCAGTACTTC
CASSIGTTPETQYF
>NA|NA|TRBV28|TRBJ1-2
TGTGCCAGCAGTCTGCAATATGGCTACACCTTC
CASSLQYGYTF
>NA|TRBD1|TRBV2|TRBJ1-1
TGTGCCAGCAGTGGAGGGACAGGATCAAAGCAAGGGACTGAAGCTTTCTTT
CASSGGTGSKQGTEAFF
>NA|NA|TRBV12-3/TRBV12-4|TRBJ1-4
TGTGCCAGCAGTTCCGGAACCTGGAGTAAACTGTTTTTT
CASSSGTWSKLFF
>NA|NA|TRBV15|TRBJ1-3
TGTGCCACCAGCAGAGATGTCCTGGCCTCTGGAAACACCATATATTTT
CATSRDVLASGNTIYF
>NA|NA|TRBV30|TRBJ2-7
TGTGCCTGGAGTCAATATCGTCAACAGGGCTTAAGCTCCTACGAGCAGTACTTC
CAWSQYRQQGLSSYEQYF